Presented here are 32 T cell receptor beta chains from one specimen sequenced in a study of blood T cell repertoires in COVID-19. Profiling relied on immunoSEQ multiplex PCR, and the TCRdb table lists in-frame clones only, not all of them. Of roughly 250,000 clones listed, 82% are singletons. The sample taken for sequencing was peripheral blood. The receptors come from an elderly woman with active or convalescent COVID-19.

The CDR3 DNA is TGCGCCAGCACGGGTCCGAGCACAGATACGCAGTATTTT. As protein: CASTGPSTDTQYF. The chain has TRBV5-1 and TRBJ2-3, with D unclear. Trimming left V 6 bases short and J 0 bases short, with 8 bases between. CDR1 SGHRS and CDR2 YFSETQ come from the germline V gene. The CDR3 extends over 13 amino acids.

Remarks on this clone: The same CDR3 arises from other DNA sequences in this sample as well. CDR3 protein: CSGRGPYEQYF. Written as DNA, the CDR3 is TGCAGTGGCAGGGGACCCTACGAGCAGTACTTC. The rearrangement joins TRBV20-1 to TRBJ2-7; maybe TRBD1 (6 bases). The V end was cut by 7 bases, the J end by 2 bases, with 9 bases between. CDR3 length: 11 residues. CDR1 DFQATT and CDR2 SNEGSKA come from the germline V gene (reference sequence).

The chain combines TRBV30 with TRBJ1-2; D is undetermined. CDR1 and CDR2 from the germline V gene are GTSNPN and SVGIG (reference sequence). With 3 bases removed from V and 5 bases from J, the gap between germline ends came to 16 bases. The CDR3 extends over 14 amino acids. The CDR3: CAWRKDPGRYGYTF. CDR3 coding DNA: TGTGCCTGGAGAAAGGACCCCGGGAGATATGGCTACACCTTC. Looking up the rest from reference TRBV30 and TRBJ1-2 gives the full variable domain: SQTIHQWPATLVQPVGSPLSLECTVEGTSNPNLYWYRQAAGRGLQLLFYSVGIGQISSEVPQNLSASRPQDRQFILSSKKLLLSDSGFYLCAWRKDPGRYGYTFGSGTRLTVV.

This rearrangement joins TRBV6-5 to TRBJ2-1, with D perhaps matching TRBD1 (5 bases). CDR1 is MNHEY and CDR2 is SVGAGI in the germline V gene. V was clipped by 0 bases and J by 8 bases, with 11 bases between them. The CDR3 is made up of 14 amino acids. The CDR3 is CASSYSRAGHEQFF. The CDR3 DNA follows: TGTGCCAGCAGTTACTCTCGGGCAGGGCATGAGCAGTTCTTC.

The gene calls are TRBV6-6 and TRBJ1-1; D call uncertain. This CDR3 is built from 14 residues. Trimming shortened V by 2 bases and J by 0 bases, and 7 bases separated the two germline ends. CDR1 MNHNY and CDR2 SVGAGI come from the germline V gene (reference sequence). CDR3 DNA sequence: TGTGCCAGCAGTTACGGGGAGATGAACACTGAAGCTTTCTTT. Encoded protein: CASSYGEMNTEAFF.

DNA for the CDR3: TGTGCCAGCAGCTTAGCTTACAGGGTGGATGGCTACACCTTC. This codes for CASSLAYRVDGYTF. The chain links TRBV11-2 to TRBJ1-2, with a weak D call TRBD1 (6 bases). The CDR3 is 14 amino acids. The germline gives CDR1 SGHAT, CDR2 FQNNGV. The V end was cut by 1 base, the J end by 6 bases, with 12 bases between.

This chain uses TRBV6-5 with TRBJ1-1, with 7 positions matching TRBD1. In germline, CDR1 is MNHEY, CDR2 SVGAGI. With 2 bases clipped from V and 1 base from J, the junction kept 1 base outside the gene matches. CDR3 length: 14 residues. CDR3 nucleotide sequence: TGTGCCAGCAGTTACGGGACAGCGAACACTGAAGCTTTCTTT. It translates to CASSYGTANTEAFF.

The chain combines TRBV25-1 with TRBJ2-1, with D tentatively TRBD1 (5 bases). Germline CDR1 MGHDK, CDR2 SYGVNS. CDR3 length: 15 amino acids. The V gene lost 5 bases and the J gene lost 5 bases, with 16 bases spanning the gap. CDR3 in DNA: TGTGCCAGCAGTACAACCCGAAGGGGCGACAATGAGCAGTTCTTC. Translated: CASSTTRRGDNEQFF.

The V gene is TRBV5-1, the J gene TRBJ2-2, with D maybe TRBD2 (6 bases). Trimming removed 4 bases from V and 2 bases from J, with 12 bases in between. From germline, CDR1 is SGHRS and CDR2 YFSETQ. The CDR3 extends over 15 amino acids. DNA of the CDR3: TGCGCCAGCAGCCCCGGGGGTCTCAACACCGGGGAGCTGTTTTTT. This translates into CASSPGGLNTGELFF.

The rearrangement joins TRBV7-2 to TRBJ2-1; 9 bases map to TRBD2. Unmatched junction bases numbered 7, after V lost 5 bases and J lost 5 bases. Germline V gene data show CDR1 as SGHTA and CDR2 as FQGNSA. The CDR3 has 15 amino acids. The CDR3 DNA reads as TGTGCCAGCAGCGCCAGACTAGCGGCACACAATGAGCAGTTCTTC. Residues: CASSARLAAHNEQFF.

CDR3 bases: TGCGCCAGCAGCTTGGCTGGGGGGATAGCTGAAGCTTTCTTT. Translating gives CASSLAGGIAEAFF. V and J are TRBV5-1 and TRBJ1-1; D perhaps matches TRBD1 (5 bases). Per the germline V gene, CDR1 is SGHRS and CDR2 is YFSETQ. This CDR3 has 14 residues. V lost 0 bases to trimming and J lost 6 bases, with 12 bases between them.

This clone came up a few times. The same CDR3 also results from other DNA sequences found in this sample. The chain has TRBV5-1 and TRBJ1-1; TRBD1 matches 7 bases. The CDR3 runs to 14 residues. Germline lookup yields CDR1 SGHRS and CDR2 YFSETQ. With V trimmed by 0 bases and J by 3 bases, 2 bases remained unmatched. This CDR3 is CASSLVTGDTEAFF. In nucleotides, the CDR3 is TGCGCCAGCAGCTTGGTTACAGGGGACACTGAAGCTTTCTTT. Drawing the rest from reference TRBV5-1 and TRBJ1-1, the complete variable domain is KAGVTQTPRYLIKTRGQQVTLSCSPISGHRSVSWYQQTPGQGLQFLFEYFSETQRNKGNFPGRFSGRQFSNSRSEMNVSTLELGDSALYLCASSLVTGDTEAFFGQGTRLTVV.

The chain uses TRBV5-1 and TRBJ2-5; 11 bases agree with TRBD2. Trimming took 2 bases from V and 2 from J; bases not matched to a gene: 2. The germline gives CDR1 SGHRS, CDR2 YFSETQ. This CDR3 has 15 amino acids. The CDR3, as DNA: TGCGCCAGCAGCTTCGGGACTAGCGGACAAGAGACCCAGTACTTC. This codes for CASSFGTSGQETQYF.

This chain joins TRBV28 and TRBJ1-5, with 8 bases aligning to TRBD1. The CDR3 runs 18 residues. The junction had 11 bases not matched to a gene; V was cut back by 4 bases and J by 0 bases. Germline V lookup: CDR1 MDHEN, CDR2 SYDVKM. CDR3 coding DNA: TGTGCCAGCAGTTACGAGACAGGGGAACTTTTTAGCAATCAGCCCCAGCATTTT. Translating gives CASSYETGELFSNQPQHF.

This chain uses TRBV3-1 (or the pseudogene TRBV3-2) with TRBJ1-5; D gene uncertain. The V gene lost 0 bases and the J gene lost 10 bases, with 19 bases spanning the gap. The length of the CDR3 is 16 residues. Germline lookup yields CDR1 LGHDT and CDR2 YNNKEL (reference sequence). CDR3 region: CASSQDPPDGREPQHF. In DNA form, the CDR3 reads TGTGCCAGCAGCCAAGATCCTCCGGACGGGCGGGAACCCCAGCATTTT.

The genes are TRBV3-1 (or the pseudogene TRBV3-2) and TRBJ2-1; 12 nucleotides agree with TRBD2. Germline lookup yields CDR1 LGHDT and CDR2 YNNKEL (reference sequence). CDR3 size: 19 residues. The ends lost 0 bases at V and 1 base at J; junction bases unmatched: 7. CDR3 region: CASSQDFSSGRGSYNEQFF. In DNA form, the CDR3 reads TGTGCCAGCAGCCAAGATTTTTCTAGCGGGAGGGGGTCCTACAATGAGCAGTTCTTC.

Concerning this clone itself: A read error may produce the germline difference seen at one junction end. The chain joins TRBV10-3 to TRBJ1-5; unclear D gene. Germline lookup yields CDR1 ENHRY and CDR2 SYGVKD. The length of the CDR3 is 11 residues. In DNA form, the CDR3 reads TGCGCGAGCGGTTCAGGTCAGCCCCAGCATTTT. Its translation: CASGSGQPQHF.

The chain has TRBV6-4 and TRBJ2-1; 10 bases fit TRBD1. The CDR3 spans 15 residues. Looked up from germline, CDR1 is MRHNA and CDR2 is SNTAGT. V was pared by 8 bases and J by 6 bases, with 10 bases of the junction left unmatched. The CDR3 coding sequence is TGTGCCAGCTCAGAGGGACAGGGGCCCTTCAATGAGCAGTTCTTC. This translates into CASSEGQGPFNEQFF.

The chain has TRBV2 and TRBJ2-2, with D uncertain. The CDR3 length is 18 residues. Per germline, CDR1 SNHLY and CDR2 FYNNEI. V lost 3 bases and J lost 2, with 19 bases in between. CDR3 bases: TGTGCCAGCAGTGATTGGCTCCCTGCAAGATTAAACACCGGGGAGCTGTTTTTT. It is translated as CASSDWLPARLNTGELFF.

V gene TRBV5-1 combines with J gene TRBJ1-1; 8 bases align to TRBD1. This CDR3 comprises 15 residues. The ends lost 4 bases at V and 11 bases at J; junction bases unmatched: 16. Germline CDR1 is SGHRS and CDR2 is YFSETQ. The CDR3 bases are TGCGCCAGCAGCCCCACCTACACGGGACAGGAGGAGGCTTTCTTT. It translates to CASSPTYTGQEEAFF.

This chain connects TRBV28 to TRBJ1-2; possibly TRBD1 for D (5 bases). V lost 3 bases and J lost 2, with 22 bases in between. This CDR3 is 18 amino acids long. Germline V CDR1 and CDR2: MDHEN, SYDVKM. CDR3 coding DNA: TGTGCCAGCAGTTTGGGGTCCGGCGGGGGAACCCGAAACTATGGCTACACCTTC. Translating gives CASSLGSGGGTRNYGYTF.

This clone has at least ten counts. V is TRBV6-1 and J is TRBJ1-2; TRBD1 matches at 9 bases. J was trimmed by 5 bases and V by 2 bases; bases with no gene match: 6. The germline gives CDR1 MNHNS, CDR2 SASEGT. The CDR3 has 15 amino acids. CDR3 protein: CASSESGQGVYGYTF. The CDR3 DNA follows: TGTGCCAGCAGTGAATCGGGACAGGGAGTTTATGGCTACACCTTC.

This chain joins TRBV5-1 and TRBJ2-2, with TRBD1 as a possible D gene (6 bases). Germline V gene lookup returns CDR1 SGHRS and CDR2 YFSETQ. The CDR3 runs 16 residues. Trimming removed 4 bases from V and 7 bases from J, with 20 bases in between. The CDR3 coding sequence is TGCGCCAGCAGCCCCCCTACAGGGAATTTTATCGGGGAGCTGTTTTTT. This codes for CASSPPTGNFIGELFF.

This chain uses TRBV18 with TRBJ1-2; 9 nucleotides line up with TRBD1. This CDR3 is built from 14 residues. CDR1 is KGHSH, CDR2 LQKENI, per germline. V was pared by 3 bases and J by 7 bases, with 6 bases of the junction left unmatched. The CDR3 reads CASSPGQGFRGYTF. The CDR3 DNA reads as TGTGCCAGCTCACCGGGACAGGGATTCCGTGGCTACACCTTC.

The sample holds a few counts of this clone. The rearrangement uses TRBV2 and TRBJ1-4; D not resolved. CDR1 is SNHLY, CDR2 FYNNEI, per germline. This CDR3 region has 13 residues. The V end lost 9 bases, the J end lost 4 bases, and 12 bases lay between the germline ends. In nucleotides, the CDR3 is TGTGCCAGTACCGGGGAAGGTAATGAAAAACTGTTTTTT. It yields the protein CASTGEGNEKLFF.

In this sample, this clone turned up a few times. The chain carries TRBV30 and TRBJ1-2; 10 nucleotides agree with TRBD1. The CDR3 extends over 13 amino acids. Trimming at V came to 0 bases and at J to 6 bases, leaving 1 base not matched to a gene. Germline CDR1 is GTSNPN and CDR2 is SVGIG (reference sequence). The CDR3 DNA is TGTGCCTGGAGTGTAGGGACAGGGGATGGCTACACCTTC. This encodes CAWSVGTGDGYTF.

The chain combines TRBV30 with TRBJ2-7; 11 positions agree with TRBD2. Per germline, CDR1 GTSNPN and CDR2 SVGIG (reference sequence). Trimming took 3 bases from V and 7 from J; bases not matched to a gene: 8. CDR3 length: 14 amino acids. The CDR3 DNA follows: TGTGCCTGGAGGATAGCGGGAGGGCACGGGGAGCAGTACTTC. This codes for CAWRIAGGHGEQYF.

This clone was found once. This chain connects TRBV29-1 to TRBJ1-5; TRBD1 aligns across 12 bases. The junction had 15 bases not matched to a gene; V was cut back by 6 bases and J by 6 bases. Looked up from germline, CDR1 is SQVTM and CDR2 is ANQGSEA. The CDR3 is 17 amino acids. The CDR3 DNA follows: TGCAGCGTGGGGCCCTCCGGGACAGGGGGCGGTGGTCAGCCCCAGCATTTT. Translation: CSVGPSGTGGGGQPQHF. Supplemented by reference TRBV29-1 and TRBJ1-5, the full variable domain reads SAVISQKPSRDICQRGTSLTIQCQVDSQVTMMFWYRQQPGQSLTLIATANQGSEATYESGFVIDKFPISRPNLTFSTLTVSNMSPEDSSIYLCSVGPSGTGGGGQPQHFGDGTRLSIL.

This clone was picked up a small number of times. The J gene is TRBJ1-5, the V gene TRBV19; D not resolved. Between the trimmed V and J ends, which lost 5 bases and 3 bases, there was a span of 17 bases. CDR1 and CDR2 from the germline V gene are LNHDA and SQIVND (reference sequence). The CDR3 runs 16 residues. CDR3 sequence: CASSRPLGVHNQPQHF. The DNA of the CDR3 is TGTGCCAGTAGTCGACCTCTCGGGGTTCACAATCAGCCCCAGCATTTT.

The chain links TRBV2 to TRBJ1-5, with D maybe TRBD1 (6 bases). The germline V gene has CDR1 SNHLY and CDR2 FYNNEI. This CDR3 spans 14 amino acids. Trimming left V 7 bases short and J 3 bases short, with 13 bases between. CDR3 nucleotides: TGTGCCAGCACTCGACAGGCCCTCAATCAGCCCCAGCATTTT. This translates into CASTRQALNQPQHF.

The chain combines TRBV10-3 with TRBJ2-3; 10 bases line up with TRBD2. Germline V CDR1 and CDR2: ENHRY, SYGVKD. The CDR3 runs to 13 residues. Trimming cost V 10 bases and J 1 base; bases outside gene matches: 2. The CDR3 bases are TGTGCCACCACTAGCGGGGGCACAGATACGCAGTATTTT. Protein: CATTSGGTDTQYF.

The chain couples TRBV7-6 to TRBJ1-3; D is unresolved. Between the trimmed V and J ends, which lost 1 base and 4 bases, there was a span of 8 bases. The CDR3 is 14 amino acids. The germline V gene encodes CDR1 SGHVS and CDR2 FNYEAQ. CDR3 region: CASSLGGKGNTIYF. In DNA form, the CDR3 reads TGTGCCAGCAGCTTAGGAGGGAAGGGAAACACCATATATTTT.